Here is one T cell receptor (beta chain) with its context. This clone was seen only once. It lacks a known antigen. No base quality information exists; no much larger clone differs at one position. Two independent genomic DNA replicates were amplified for each sample, with approximately 0.5 ug used for blood and around 1.5 ug for tumor or normal breast. TCRB sequencing of genomic DNA was carried out with the ImmunoSeq Intro kit according to the manufacturer's instructions. For absolute quantification, the roughly 30-cycle multiplex PCR included proprietary primers along with spike-in control sequences. Single-end 150-bp reads were used to sequence an 87-bp fragment spanning the CDR3 plus the flanking V and J genes. Each lane of an Illumina MiSeq running version 3.0 chemistry carried seven multiplexed samples, with two replicates apiece. Concerning the study's data processing: Raw data were processed with the vendor's proprietary pipeline, and both replicates were merged into a single result per sample. Clonotypes were defined as productive rearrangements sharing the V-gene family, CDR3 amino acid sequence and J-gene segment. Clonality was computed as 1 minus the normalized Shannon entropy (Pielou evenness) of TCRB abundances. T cell density was estimated by dividing total templates by the number of input cells inferred from the DNA input amount. Total repertoire diversity and clonality were estimated with Recon using default parameters. A clonotype was considered tumor-enriched if its abundance in tumor exceeded 0.1% and was at least 32-fold higher than its abundance in normal breast. Drawn from immuneACCESS, this table holds only the in-frame rearrangements with V and J called that TCRdb kept. Clones are partly lost; checked studies trace under half to an unresolved V gene and leave the rest unexplained. V and J calls plus clone size are reproduced from that table; the DNA served to infer D and trimming. The sample table records approximately 54,000 clones; approximately 78% of these occur just once. The top ten constitute under 4.5% of the sample.

This record belongs to a study of early stage breast cancer tumors (dated by TCRdb to about 2017). Background on the whole study: Of the roughly 16 invasive breast tumors, 12 to 13 were found to be estrogen receptor-positive, progesterone receptor-positive and HER2-negative. On average, each sample got 7.5 to 10-fold read coverage. About 65% of the 12 ER+/PR+/HER2- tumors were invasive ductal carcinomas, while the other four were invasive lobular carcinomas. Across all samples, over 2,000,000 templates representing about 1,100,000 unique clonotypes were detected. Summary of the overall study and its limitations: Compared with adjacent normal breast tissue, tumors had higher clonality and roughly 2.5-fold greater T cell density. Enriched TCRB sequences shared across patients were found to be mostly commonly generated sequences that were unlikely to play an important role in the tumor microenvironment. Because the cohort was small, analysis by tumor subtype was not possible. Repertoires from blood and normal breast were more alike than repertoires from blood and tumor, and in about 85% of the 16 patients, comparing each tissue with blood separated tumor from normal. Chain pairing and functional markers such as CD4, CD8 and FOXP3 were missed by bulk genomic DNA sequencing of unsorted cells.

The CDR3 covers 17 residues, taking in both the cysteine and the phenylalanine. Of the read, only the CDR3 DNA is kept; its 51 bases are in frame from base 1. CDR1 and CDR2 were assigned from the germline V gene (reference sequence) as SGHKS and YYEKEE. Unmatched junction bases come to 8, with V trimmed by 3 bases and J by 3 bases. The study profiled bulk TCR beta-chain repertoires in matched peripheral blood, tumor and adjacent normal breast tissue taken from about 15 patients with early-stage breast cancer. Before surgery, about 5-11 mL of whole blood was collected into EDTA tubes and then processed within 2 hours. Ficoll-Paque centrifugation in SepMate-50 tubes was used to isolate peripheral blood mononuclear cells. PBMCs were cryopreserved in aliquots of roughly 2 to 4.5 million cells in about 90% FBS with about 10% DMSO and kept in liquid nitrogen. The Qiagen AllPrep DNA/RNA Mini kit was used to extract genomic DNA.

The chain joins TRBV5-5 to TRBJ2-1; TRBD2 lines up with 11 middle nucleotides. Sequencing was performed on blood. This sequence originates from a person between 35 and 49 years old with breast cancer. At the DNA level, the sequence is TGTGCCAGCAGCTGGGATAGCGGGAGGGCTTTCTACAATGAGCAGTTCTTC. This yields the protein CASSWDSGRAFYNEQFF.